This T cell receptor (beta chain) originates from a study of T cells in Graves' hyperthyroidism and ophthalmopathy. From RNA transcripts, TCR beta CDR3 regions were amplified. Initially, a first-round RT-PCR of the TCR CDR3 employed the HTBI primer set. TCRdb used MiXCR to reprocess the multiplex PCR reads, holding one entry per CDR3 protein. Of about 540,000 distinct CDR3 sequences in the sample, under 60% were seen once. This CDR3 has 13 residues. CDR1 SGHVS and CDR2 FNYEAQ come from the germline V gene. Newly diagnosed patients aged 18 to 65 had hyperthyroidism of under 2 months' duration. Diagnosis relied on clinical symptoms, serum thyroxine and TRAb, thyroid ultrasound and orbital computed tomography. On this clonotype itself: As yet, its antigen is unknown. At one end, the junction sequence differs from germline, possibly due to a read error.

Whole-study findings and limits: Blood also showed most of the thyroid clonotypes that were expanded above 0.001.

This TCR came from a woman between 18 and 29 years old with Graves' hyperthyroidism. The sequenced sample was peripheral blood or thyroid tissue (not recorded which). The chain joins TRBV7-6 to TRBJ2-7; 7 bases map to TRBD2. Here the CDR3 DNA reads TGTGCAAGCAGCTTGGGGGGGACCTACGAGCTGTACTTC. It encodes CASSLGGTYELYF.